Following are 25 T cell receptor beta chains from one sample sequenced in a study of coeliac disease. The method was immunoSEQ multiplex PCR; TCRdb's version includes in-frame clones alone and lacks a portion of them. The sample contains approximately 1,500 clones, roughly 70% of which appear only once. Sample: intraepithelial lymphocytes from the gut. These TCRs come from a woman aged 45-65 years with celiac disease on a gluten-free diet.

Only a few counts were recorded for this clone. V gene TRBV5-6 combines with J gene TRBJ2-5, with D tentatively TRBD1 (5 bases). The germline V and J ends were trimmed by 4 bases and 5 bases, with 15 bases remaining between them. CDR1 and CDR2 (germline): SGHDT, YYEEEE. There are 14 residues in the CDR3. Here the CDR3 reads CASSTTDSLETQYF. The CDR3 nucleotides read TGTGCCAGCAGCACCACCGACAGTTTGGAGACCCAGTACTTC.

V and J are TRBV11-3 and TRBJ2-3; weak D call: TRBD1 (6 bases). The CDR3 spans 15 residues. V was cut by 1 base and J by 4 bases, with 12 bases left in between. The germline V gene has CDR1 SGHNT and CDR2 YENEEA. For the CDR3, the DNA is TGTGCCAGCAGCTTAGCGGCAGGGGAGCCAGATACGCAGTATTTT. Its translation: CASSLAAGEPDTQYF.

The J gene is TRBJ1-2, the V gene TRBV5-1; TRBD1 matches 7 bases. Germline CDR1 is SGHRS and CDR2 is YFSETQ. The CDR3 is 15 residues long. The V and J ends lost 4 bases and 4 bases, in that order; junction bases with no gene match: 10. CDR3 loop: CASSEDTGASYGYTF. In DNA, the CDR3 is TGCGCCAGCAGCGAGGATACAGGGGCAAGCTATGGCTACACCTTC.

The chain uses TRBV7-9 and TRBJ2-7; 7 bases line up with TRBD1. V dropped 5 bases and J dropped 0; count of bases not matched to a gene: 7. The CDR3 length is 15 residues. The germline V gene has CDR1 SEHNR and CDR2 FQNEAQ (reference sequence). CDR3: CASSGTGASSYEQYF. CDR3 bases: TGTGCCAGCAGCGGCACAGGGGCGAGCTCCTACGAGCAGTACTTC.

This rearrangement joins TRBV7-2 to TRBJ1-2; D unresolved. Germline CDR1 is SGHTA and CDR2 is FQGNSA. V lost 4 bases and J lost 6, with 15 bases in between. The CDR3 runs 14 residues. The CDR3 spells CASSSTPDWNGYTF. Here the CDR3 DNA reads TGTGCCAGCAGCTCAACCCCCGACTGGAATGGCTACACCTTC.

The CDR3 spells CASSLGTSGEFLLETQYF. The CDR3 nucleotides are TGTGCCAGCAGCTTAGGGACTAGCGGGGAGTTCTTATTGGAGACCCAGTACTTC. The chain carries TRBV7-6 and TRBJ2-5, with TRBD2 identical over 12 bases. Germline loops: CDR1 SGHVS, CDR2 FNYEAQ. The CDR3 sequence is 18 residues long. V lost 1 base and J lost 5; bases outside the gene matches: 11. The entire variable domain, with the rest obtained from reference TRBV7-6 and TRBJ2-5, is as follows: GAGVSQSPRYKVTKRGQDVALRCDPISGHVSLYWYRQALGQGPEFLTYFNYEAQQDKSGLPNDRFSAERPEGSISTLTIQRTEQRDSAMYRCASSLGTSGEFLLETQYFGPGTRLLVL.

This chain joins TRBV5-1 and TRBJ2-3, with 8 positions matching TRBD1. With 3 bases clipped from V and 7 bases from J, the junction kept 7 bases outside the gene matches. The length of the CDR3 is 14 residues. Germline CDR1 reads SGHRS; CDR2 reads YFSETQ. CDR3 loop: CASSWGTGQNTQYF. CDR3 sequence (DNA): TGCGCCAGCAGCTGGGGGACAGGCCAAAATACGCAGTATTTT.

The chain is built from TRBV19 and TRBJ2-1; 14 nucleotides line up with TRBD2. From germline, CDR1 is LNHDA and CDR2 SQIVND (reference sequence). Trimming removed 6 bases from V and 3 bases from J; junction bases left unmatched: 7. The CDR3 runs 17 residues. The CDR3 DNA reads as TGTGCCAGTAGCCCGGGACTAGCGGGGGCCCTCTACAATGAGCAGTTCTTC. Translation: CASSPGLAGALYNEQFF. Full variable domain (rest looked up from reference TRBV19 and TRBJ2-1): DGGITQSPKYLFRKEGQNVTLSCEQNLNHDAMYWYRQDPGQGLRLIYYSQIVNDFQKGDIAEGYSVSREKKESFPLTVTSAQKNPTAFYLCASSPGLAGALYNEQFFGPGTRLTVL.

J is TRBJ2-1 and V is TRBV28, with D tentatively TRBD2 (7 bases). The CDR3 contains 15 residues. Trimming pared 7 bases from V and 4 bases from J, leaving 17 bases between. Per the germline V gene, CDR1 is MDHEN and CDR2 is SYDVKM. This CDR3 is CASTQGAGAYNEQFF. The CDR3 DNA reads as TGTGCCAGCACCCAAGGGGCGGGGGCTTACAATGAGCAGTTCTTC.

The chain recombines TRBV6-1 with TRBJ2-5; tentative D call: TRBD1 (5 bases). V was shortened by 7 bases and J by 5 bases, with 20 bases between the two germline ends. In germline, CDR1 is MNHNS, CDR2 SASEGT. The CDR3 consists of 15 residues. The CDR3 is CASTVMAGRSETQYF. The DNA of the CDR3 is TGTGCCAGCACGGTAATGGCAGGGCGTTCGGAGACCCAGTACTTC.

The J gene is TRBJ1-2, the V gene TRBV7-9, with D tentatively TRBD1 (5 bases). From germline, CDR1 is SEHNR and CDR2 FQNEAQ (reference sequence). Trimming pared 3 bases from V and 7 bases from J, leaving 12 bases between. This CDR3 spans 13 amino acids. CDR3 amino acids: CASSFGGARGYTF. DNA of the CDR3: TGTGCCAGCAGCTTCGGGGGTGCCCGTGGCTACACCTTC.

The chain combines TRBV6-1 with TRBJ1-1; 7 bases are a match to TRBD1. CDR3 length: 14 amino acids. Germline V gene data show CDR1 as MNHNS and CDR2 as SASEGT. J gave up 3 bases and V 7 bases, and 8 bases lay outside the gene matches. This CDR3 reads CASNNRGRDTEAFF. CDR3 DNA sequence: TGTGCCAGCAACAACAGGGGCCGGGACACTGAAGCTTTCTTT.

There are a few counts of this clone. The gene calls are TRBV7-2 and TRBJ1-4; 9 nucleotides line up with TRBD1. V lost 2 bases and J lost 5; bases outside the gene matches: 9. This CDR3 has 17 residues. Per the germline V gene, CDR1 is SGHTA and CDR2 is FQGNSA. CDR3: CASSLWGAGQGNEKLFF. CDR3 nucleotide sequence: TGTGCCAGCAGCTTATGGGGAGCGGGACAGGGAAATGAAAAACTGTTTTTT.

This clone was seen just once. This rearrangement joins TRBV5-4 to TRBJ1-2, with 7 bases matching TRBD1. V gave up 4 bases and J gave up 3 bases; unmatched junction bases: 12. The CDR3 is made up of 16 amino acids. Per the germline V gene, CDR1 is SGHNT and CDR2 is YYREEE (reference sequence). CDR3 sequence: CASSKPGQSYDYGYTF. In DNA form, the CDR3 reads TGTGCCAGCAGCAAACCGGGACAGTCTTACGACTATGGCTACACCTTC. The full variable domain, rest sourced from reference TRBV5-4 and TRBJ1-2, is ETGVTQSPTHLIKTRGQQVTLRCSSQSGHNTVSWYQQALGQGPQFIFQYYREEENGRGNFPPRFSGLQFPNYSSELNVNALELDDSALYLCASSKPGQSYDYGYTFGSGTRLTVV.

V gene TRBV25-1 combines with J gene TRBJ2-2; tentatively, D is TRBD2 (7 bases). V was pared by 3 bases and J by 7 bases, with 18 bases between. CDR1 and CDR2 from the germline V gene are MGHDK and SYGVNS. The CDR3 extends over 16 amino acids. The CDR3: CASSEELRGANGELFF. The CDR3 bases are TGTGCCAGCAGTGAGGAGCTTCGGGGGGCAAACGGGGAGCTGTTTTTT.

This rearrangement joins TRBV6-5 to TRBJ1-3, with 7 bases that match TRBD1. The CDR3 has 14 amino acids. Germline CDR1 and CDR2: MNHEY and SVGAGI. The V and J ends lost 8 bases and 0 bases, in that order; junction bases with no gene match: 4. In DNA, the CDR3 is TGTGCCAGCCGGGACAGCCGCTCTGGAAACACCATATATTTT. This codes for CASRDSRSGNTIYF.

This clone is categorized as large. V usage is TRBV15 and J usage is TRBJ1-4; D uncertain. The V gene's germline CDR1 is LNHNV and CDR2 YYDKDF (reference sequence). The CDR3 is 16 residues long. The germline V and J ends were trimmed by 3 bases and 0 bases, with 11 bases remaining between them. The CDR3 reads CATSRETAATNEKLFF. The CDR3 DNA sequence: TGTGCCACCAGCAGGGAGACTGCGGCAACTAATGAAAAACTGTTTTTT.

By sample share, this clone is large. The V gene is TRBV5-4, the J gene TRBJ1-1, with 9 bases identical to TRBD1. Germline V gene lookup returns CDR1 SGHNT and CDR2 YYREEE (reference sequence). V lost 4 bases and J lost 3; bases outside the gene matches: 22. The CDR3 extends over 20 amino acids. For the CDR3, the DNA is TGTGCCAGCAGCCCGTTGCTCCACGGGGACAGGGCTAGTTTTTACACTGAAGCTTTCTTT. Amino acids: CASSPLLHGDRASFYTEAFF.

Only a few counts were recorded for this clone. Other DNA sequences in this sample translate to the same CDR3. This chain connects TRBV28 to TRBJ1-6; 11 bases line up with TRBD1. This CDR3 spans 15 amino acids. Germline values: CDR1 MDHEN, CDR2 SYDVKM. V gave up 9 bases and J gave up 10 bases; unmatched junction bases: 11. DNA for the CDR3: TGTGCCAGTATAGACGGACAGGGGGCAACCTCACCCCTCCACTTT. As protein: CASIDGQGATSPLHF.

The chain uses TRBV4-3 and TRBJ2-3; possible D gene TRBD2, 6 bases. V lost 1 base, J lost 2 bases, and 13 bases lay in between. This CDR3 has 16 residues. Germline V gene sequence: CDR1 LGHNA, CDR2 YSLEER. The CDR3 loop reads CASSQGDWPNTDTQYF. In nucleotides, the CDR3 is TGCGCCAGCAGCCAAGGGGACTGGCCAAACACAGATACGCAGTATTTT.

The chain joins TRBV5-1 to TRBJ1-1; 8 bases are a match to TRBD1. J lost 1 base, V lost 4 bases, and 6 bases had no gene match. Germline V gene data show CDR1 as SGHRS and CDR2 as YFSETQ. CDR3 size: 15 residues. Written as DNA, the CDR3 is TGCGCCAGCAGCCCCCGACAGGGGAAGAACACTGAAGCTTTCTTT. Translation: CASSPRQGKNTEAFF.

This clone was observed a handful of times. The chain joins TRBV28 to TRBJ1-1, with no clear D. The CDR3 spans 11 residues. Per germline, CDR1 MDHEN and CDR2 SYDVKM. Trimming stripped 3 bases from V and 11 bases from J, with 10 bases between. In DNA, the CDR3 is TGTGCCAGCAGTTTGGACGGGAGGGCTTTCTTT. Its translation: CASSLDGRAFF.

This clone was recorded only once. The chain links TRBV6-5 to TRBJ1-1, with a tentative D call TRBD1 (5 bases). The CDR3 spans 14 residues. Germline assignment: CDR1 MNHEY and CDR2 SVGAGI. V dropped 6 bases and J dropped 0 bases, with 11 bases sitting between them. The CDR3 loop is CASREQAMNTEAFF. CDR3 in DNA: TGTGCCAGCAGAGAACAGGCGATGAACACTGAAGCTTTCTTT.

This clone turned up a few times. The gene calls are TRBV7-9 and TRBJ1-1; TRBD1 matches 7 bases. J was trimmed by 6 bases and V by 4 bases; bases with no gene match: 11. The germline gives CDR1 SEHNR, CDR2 FQNEAQ (reference sequence). The CDR3 loop spans 15 amino acids. CDR3 amino acids: CASSYEGQYSAEAFF. The CDR3 nucleotides are TGTGCCAGCAGCTACGAGGGACAGTACTCGGCTGAAGCTTTCTTT.

This clone turned up a few times. The J gene is TRBJ2-3, the V gene TRBV6-1; perhaps TRBD1 as D (6 bases). V was pared by 6 bases and J by 5 bases, with 15 bases between. The CDR3 runs 14 residues. Germline V gives CDR1 MNHNS, CDR2 SASEGT. The CDR3 spells CASSSGHRGDTQYF. The CDR3 DNA sequence: TGTGCCAGCAGCTCGGGACACCGGGGAGATACGCAGTATTTT.